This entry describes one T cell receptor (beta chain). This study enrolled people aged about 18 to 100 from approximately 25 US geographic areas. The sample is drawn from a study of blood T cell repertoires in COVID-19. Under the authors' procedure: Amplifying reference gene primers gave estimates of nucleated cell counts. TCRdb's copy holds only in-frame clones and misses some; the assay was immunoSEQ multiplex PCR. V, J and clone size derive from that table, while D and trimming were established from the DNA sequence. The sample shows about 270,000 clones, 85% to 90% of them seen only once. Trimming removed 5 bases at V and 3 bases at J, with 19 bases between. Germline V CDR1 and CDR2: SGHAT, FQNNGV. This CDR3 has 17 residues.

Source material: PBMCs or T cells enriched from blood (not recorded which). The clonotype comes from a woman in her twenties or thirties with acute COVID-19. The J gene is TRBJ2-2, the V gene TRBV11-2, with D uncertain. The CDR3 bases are TGTGCCAGCAGCCCCCCTTGGAAGGCCGCGGACACCGGGGAGCTGTTTTTT. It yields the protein CASSPPWKAADTGELFF. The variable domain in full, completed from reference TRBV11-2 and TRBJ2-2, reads EAGVAQSPRYKIIEKRQSVAFWCNPISGHATLYWYQQILGQGPKLLIQFQNNGVVDDSQLPKDRFSAERLKGVDSTLKIQPAKLEDSAVYLCASSPPWKAADTGELFFGEGSRLTVL.